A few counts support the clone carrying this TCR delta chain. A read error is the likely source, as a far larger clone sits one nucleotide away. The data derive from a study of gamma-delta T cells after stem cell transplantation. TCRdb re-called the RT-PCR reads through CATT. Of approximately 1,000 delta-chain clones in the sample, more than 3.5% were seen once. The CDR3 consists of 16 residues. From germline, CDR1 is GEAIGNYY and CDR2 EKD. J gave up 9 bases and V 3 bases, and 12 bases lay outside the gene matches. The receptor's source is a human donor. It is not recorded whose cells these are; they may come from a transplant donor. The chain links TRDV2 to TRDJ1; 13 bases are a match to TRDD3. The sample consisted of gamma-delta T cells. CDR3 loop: CACDAVLGDTRVELIF. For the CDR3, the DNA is TGTGCCTGTGACGCCGTACTGGGGGATACGCGAGTGGAACTCATCTTT.